A single sample is the source of the 7 T cell receptor beta chains below, sequenced in a study of T cell responses to AZD1222 COVID-19 vaccine. Clones were read by immunoSEQ multiplex PCR, and TCRdb kept only the in-frame ones, dropping some. The sample records 95,000 to 150,000 clones, around 89% being singletons. The sample consisted of peripheral blood, taken on day 0 of AZD1222 vaccination. Every receptor here comes from an adult in good health.

This sequence joins TRBV5-1 and TRBJ2-7; tentatively, D is TRBD1 (5 bases). The germline CDR1 and CDR2 sequences are SGHRS and YFSETQ. The CDR3 sequence is 12 residues long. The ends were cut back, 3 bases at V and 6 bases at J, with 10 bases in the middle. DNA for the CDR3: TGCGCCAGCAGCTCAGGGCGCCCCGAGCAGTACTTC. Translating it yields CASSSGRPEQYF.

J is TRBJ2-1 and V is TRBV28; D is possibly TRBD1 (6 bases). Germline V gene lookup returns CDR1 MDHEN and CDR2 SYDVKM. This CDR3 has 13 amino acids. Between the trimmed V and J ends, which lost 6 bases and 9 bases, there was a span of 15 bases. The CDR3 reads CASRRGHSFEQFF. CDR3 sequence (DNA): TGTGCCAGCAGACGGGGACATTCTTTTGAGCAGTTCTTC.

The chain uses TRBV3-1 (or the pseudogene TRBV3-2) and TRBJ2-1, with 10 bases aligning to TRBD2. V was pared by 0 bases and J by 4 bases, with 6 bases of the junction left unmatched. Germline V CDR1 and CDR2: LGHDT, YNNKEL (reference sequence). This CDR3 spans 17 amino acids. CDR3 sequence: CASSQDTGLAVYNEQFF. The CDR3 DNA follows: TGTGCCAGCAGCCAAGATACAGGACTAGCGGTATACAATGAGCAGTTCTTC.

V is TRBV30 and J is TRBJ1-2; 9 bases are a match to TRBD1. Germline values: CDR1 GTSNPN, CDR2 SVGIG (reference sequence). The V and J ends lost 0 bases and 4 bases, in that order; junction bases with no gene match: 6. The CDR3 is 15 residues long. The DNA of the CDR3 is TGTGCCTGGAGTGTCCCTCGACAGGGGGTCTATGGCTACACCTTC. Translating gives CAWSVPRQGVYGYTF.

This clone was seen more than once but under ten times. The chain couples TRBV3-1 (or the pseudogene TRBV3-2) to TRBJ2-3; 7 bases map to TRBD2. Unmatched junction bases numbered 15, after V lost 0 bases and J lost 3 bases. Germline assignment: CDR1 LGHDT and CDR2 YNNKEL (reference sequence). CDR3 length: 19 amino acids. In nucleotides, the CDR3 is TGTGCCAGCAGCCAAGATTTGGGGTCTAGCGGAGCCCGGACAGATACGCAGTATTTT. It translates to CASSQDLGSSGARTDTQYF.

The gene calls are TRBV7-9 and TRBJ1-6; unclear D gene. Germline CDR1 and CDR2: SEHNR and FQNEAQ (reference sequence). Trimming took off 4 bases at V and 6 bases at J, with 10 bases between the two ends. The CDR3 has 14 residues. CDR3 amino acids: CASSWDISNSPLHF. The CDR3 DNA reads TGTGCCAGCAGCTGGGATATTTCTAATTCACCCCTCCACTTT.

The CDR3 here is CASSLWRATDTQYF. The CDR3 DNA is TGTGCCAGCAGCTTGTGGAGGGCCACAGATACGCAGTATTTT. The V gene is TRBV5-5, the J gene TRBJ2-3; D perhaps matches TRBD2 (6 bases). This CDR3 is built from 14 residues. From germline, CDR1 is SGHKS and CDR2 YYEKEE (reference sequence). V was cut by 1 base and J by 2 bases, with 8 bases left in between.